This TCR beta chain stems from a study of blood T cell repertoires in COVID-19. Background on the study: Italy, Spain and the United States were the sources of the convalescent and acute COVID-19 samples. Sources were T cells, B-cell-depleted T cells, or PBMCs; the material itself was cDNA or gDNA.

The germline gives CDR1 KGHSH, CDR2 LQKENI. Trimming took 2 bases from V and 0 from J, leaving 4 bases between them. This CDR3 has 14 amino acids. Original processing methods: Nucleated cell number was recorded as an estimate derived from reference gene primer amplification. TCRdb's copy holds only in-frame clones and misses some; the assay was immunoSEQ multiplex PCR. The DNA gave D and trimming, while V, J and clone size come from that table. The sample holds under 300,000 clones, about 88% seen once. The clonotype comes from a woman between 40 and 50 years old who had recovered from COVID-19. The chain employs TRBV18 and TRBJ2-2; D is uncertain. Sequenced: peripheral blood. The chain's CDR3 is CASSPISNTGELFF. As DNA, the CDR3 is TGTGCCAGCTCACCAATATCGAACACCGGGGAGCTGTTTTTT. The full variable domain, rest sourced from reference TRBV18 and TRBJ2-2, is NAGVMQNPRHLVRRRGQEARLRCSPMKGHSHVYWYRQLPEEGLKFMVYLQKENIIDESGMPKERFSAEFPKEGPSILRIQQVVRGDSAAYFCASSPISNTGELFFGEGSRLTVL.